This T cell receptor beta chain was profiled in a study of OX40 agonist ivuxolimab in advanced cancers. Germline assignment: CDR1 SGHTA and CDR2 FQGNSA. Trimming shortened V by 1 base and J by 5 bases, and 15 bases separated the two germline ends. The length of the CDR3 is 15 residues. This table comes from immunoSEQ multiplex PCR, and its TCRdb copy is limited to in-frame clones, with some not included. The sample has 95,000 to 100,000 clones, under 90% seen once. The receptor's source is an adult with an advanced solid tumor such as melanoma, head and neck, liver or kidney cancer. Material: CD4+ or CD8+ T cells sorted from blood, obtained in a trial of the OX40 agonist ivuxolimab. This chain connects TRBV7-2 to TRBJ2-7; D is uncertain. In nucleotides, the CDR3 is TGTGCCAGCAGCTTAGACGGTTCAAGCCCCCACGAGCAGTACTTC. Translated, it gives CASSLDGSSPHEQYF. The full variable domain, its missing parts supplied by reference TRBV7-2 and TRBJ2-7, is GAGVSQSPSNKVTEKGKDVELRCDPISGHTALYWYRQSLGQGLEFLIYFQGNSAPDKSGLPSDRFSAERTGGSVSTLTIQRTQQEDSAVYLCASSLDGSSPHEQYFGPGTRLTVT.